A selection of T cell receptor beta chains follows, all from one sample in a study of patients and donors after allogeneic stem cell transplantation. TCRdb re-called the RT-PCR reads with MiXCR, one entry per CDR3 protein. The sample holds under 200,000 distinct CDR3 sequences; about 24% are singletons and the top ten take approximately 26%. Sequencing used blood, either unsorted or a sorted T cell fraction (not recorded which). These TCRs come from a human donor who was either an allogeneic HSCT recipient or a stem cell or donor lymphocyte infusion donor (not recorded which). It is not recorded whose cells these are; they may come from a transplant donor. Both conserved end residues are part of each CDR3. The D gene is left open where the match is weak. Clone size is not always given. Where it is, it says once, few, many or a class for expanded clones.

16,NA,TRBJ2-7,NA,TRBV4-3,TGCGCCAGCAGCCCCTTCGTTGCTAGCCGATCCTACGAGCAGTACTTC,CASSPFVASRSYEQYF
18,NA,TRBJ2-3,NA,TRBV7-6,TGTGCCAGCAGCTTAATCCCAAACCCGGGGGTGAGCACAGATACGCAGTATTTT,CASSLIPNPGVSTDTQYF
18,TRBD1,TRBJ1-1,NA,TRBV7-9,TGTACCAGCAGCTTAGGAGCACGGGGACAGGGGCTGAACACTGAAGCTTTCTTT,CTSSLGARGQGLNTEAFF
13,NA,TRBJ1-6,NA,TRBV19,TGTGCCAGTCGGGGTTGGGATAATTCACCCCTCCACTTT,CASRGWDNSPLHF
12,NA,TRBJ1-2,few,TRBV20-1,TGCAGTGCTCCCAAGGGCAACTATGGCTACACCTTC,CSAPKGNYGYTF
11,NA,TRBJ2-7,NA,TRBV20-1,TGCAGTGTACGGAGGGGGTACGAGCAGTACTTC,CSVRRGYEQYF
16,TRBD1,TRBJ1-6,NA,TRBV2,TGTGCCAGCAGTCCGGACAGGGGGCAAAATAATTCACCCCTCCACTTT,CASSPDRGQNNSPLHF
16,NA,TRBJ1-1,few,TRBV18,TGTGCCAGCTCACCACTGGATCAGCCGACGAACACTGAAGCTTTCTTT,CASSPLDQPTNTEAFF
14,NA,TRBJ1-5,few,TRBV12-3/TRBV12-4,TGTGCCAGCAGTTTAGCAGGGAACAATCAGCCCCAGCATTTT,CASSLAGNNQPQHF
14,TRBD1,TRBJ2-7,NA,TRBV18,TGTGCCAGCTCACCGGGACAGGGCCCCTACGAGCAGTACTTC,CASSPGQGPYEQYF
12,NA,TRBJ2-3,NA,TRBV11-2,TGTGCCAGCAGCTTATTCGTAGATACGCAGTATTTT,CASSLFVDTQYF
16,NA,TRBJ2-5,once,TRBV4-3,TGCGCCAGCAGCCAAATACACCTGGGTGTAGAAGAGACCCAGTACTTC,CASSQIHLGVEETQYF
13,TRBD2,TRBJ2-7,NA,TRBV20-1,TGCAGTGCTACTAGCGGGAGGAGATACGAGCAGTACTTC,CSATSGRRYEQYF
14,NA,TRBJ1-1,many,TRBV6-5,TGTGCCAGCAGTTACGGGAGCATGAACACTGAAGCTTTCTTT,CASSYGSMNTEAFF
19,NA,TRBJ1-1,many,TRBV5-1,TGCGCCAGCAGCTTGCCCAACCTAGACCGAGGGTTATGGTACACTGAAGCTTTCTTT,CASSLPNLDRGLWYTEAFF
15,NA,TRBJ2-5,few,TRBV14,TGTGCCAGCAGCCAAGATTTAGGAGGGCTAGAGACCCAGTACTTC,CASSQDLGGLETQYF
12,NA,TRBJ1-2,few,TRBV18,TGTGCCAGCTCACCACCTGGGTATGGCTACACCTTC,CASSPPGYGYTF
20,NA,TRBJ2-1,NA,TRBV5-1,TGCGCCAGCAGCCTGGCACACGGGGCAGCGACAACTGGCTCCTACAATGAGCAGTTCTTC,CASSLAHGAATTGSYNEQFF
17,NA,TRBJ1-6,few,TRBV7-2,TGTGCCAGCAGCTTCAGGGCAGGGTGGTCCTATAATTCACCCCTCCACTTT,CASSFRAGWSYNSPLHF
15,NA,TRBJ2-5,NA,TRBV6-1,TGTGCCAGCAGCCCCCGAGGCGGGGTCCAAGAGACCCAGTACTTC,CASSPRGGVQETQYF
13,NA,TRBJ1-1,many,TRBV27,TGTGCCAGCACCCTAACGGTGAACACTGAAGCTTTCTTT,CASTLTVNTEAFF
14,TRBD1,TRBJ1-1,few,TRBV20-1,TGCAGTGCTAGTCCAGGGGGCGGGGGTACTGAAGCTTTCTTT,CSASPGGGGTEAFF
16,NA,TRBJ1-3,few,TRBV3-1,TGTGCCAGCAGCCAAGAGTGGTGGTCCTCTGGAAACACCATATATTTT,CASSQEWWSSGNTIYF
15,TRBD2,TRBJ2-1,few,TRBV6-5,TGTGCCAGCAGTTACATCGGGGGGGCTTGGAATGAGCAGTTCTTC,CASSYIGGAWNEQFF
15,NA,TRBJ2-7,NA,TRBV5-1,TGCGCCAGCAGCTTGGCGGGGATTAAGGGGTACGAGCAGTACTTC,CASSLAGIKGYEQYF
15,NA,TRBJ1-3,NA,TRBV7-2,TGTGCCAGCAGTACTACAGGGAGCTCTGGAAACACCATATATTTT,CASSTTGSSGNTIYF
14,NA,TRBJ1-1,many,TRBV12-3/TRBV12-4,TGTGCCAGCAGTCGCTTGGGTCCGAACACTGAAGCTTTCTTT,CASSRLGPNTEAFF
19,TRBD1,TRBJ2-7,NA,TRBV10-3,TGTGCCATCAGTGAGTCGACGTTAGAATGGGACAGGGCCCCCTACGAGCAGTACTTC,CAISESTLEWDRAPYEQYF
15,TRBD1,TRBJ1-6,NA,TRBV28,TGTGCCAGCAGTGGCGGACAGGGAGGAGGATCACCCCTCCACTTT,CASSGGQGGGSPLHF
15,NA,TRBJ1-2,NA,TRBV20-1,TGCAGTGCTAGAGATCATGTGGGGGCGCCCTATGGCTACACCTTC,CSARDHVGAPYGYTF
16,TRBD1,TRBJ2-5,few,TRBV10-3,TGTGCCATCGGCCCGGACTACCCGGACAGGGCAGAGACCCAGTACTTC,CAIGPDYPDRAETQYF
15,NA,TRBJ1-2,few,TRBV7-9,TGTGCCAGCAGTCAGAAATCAGATCCGTACTATGGCTACACCTTC,CASSQKSDPYYGYTF
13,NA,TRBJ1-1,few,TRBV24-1,TGTGCCACCAGCTTCTTTGGAGGGGCCGAAGCTTTCTTT,CATSFFGGAEAFF
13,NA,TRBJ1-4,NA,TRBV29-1,TGCAGCGGGATTAGAGAAGGCGGTGAAAAACTGTTTTTT,CSGIREGGEKLFF
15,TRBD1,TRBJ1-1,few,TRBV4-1,TGCGCCAGCACGCGCAGGGGGGGGATGAACACTGAAGCTTTCTTT,CASTRRGGMNTEAFF
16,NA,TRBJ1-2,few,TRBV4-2,TGTGCCAGCAGCCAAGATTGGATTCTAGCGACGGGTGGCTACACCTTC,CASSQDWILATGGYTF
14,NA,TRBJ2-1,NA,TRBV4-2,TGTGCCAGCAGCCTCCCGACTACCTACAATGAGCAGTTCTTC,CASSLPTTYNEQFF
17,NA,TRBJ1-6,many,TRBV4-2,TGTGCCAGCAGCCAAGGGGCCGTAGAAGACTATAATTCACCCCTCCACTTT,CASSQGAVEDYNSPLHF
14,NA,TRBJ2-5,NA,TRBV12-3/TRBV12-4,TGTGCCAGCAGTCAATATAATAGGGAAGAGACCCAGTACTTC,CASSQYNREETQYF
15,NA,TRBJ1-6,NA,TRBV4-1,TGCGCCAGCAGCCAAGTCGGGGCCAAGGGTTCACCCCTCCACTTT,CASSQVGAKGSPLHF
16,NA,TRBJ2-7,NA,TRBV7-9,TGTGCCAGCAGCTTACGGCCCTCGGGACCTGCCTACGAGCAGTACTTC,CASSLRPSGPAYEQYF
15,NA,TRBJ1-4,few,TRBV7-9,TGTGCCAGCAGCTCTTTGACAGGCTACAATGAAAAACTGTTTTTT,CASSSLTGYNEKLFF
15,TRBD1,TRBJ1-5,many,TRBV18,TGTGCCAGCTCACTCTCACAGGGGGCGAATCAGCCCCAGCATTTT,CASSLSQGANQPQHF
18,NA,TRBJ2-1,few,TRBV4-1,TGCGCCAGCAGCCAAGATGAGGGCAGCGCCAGCTCCTACAATGAGCAGTTCTTC,CASSQDEGSASSYNEQFF
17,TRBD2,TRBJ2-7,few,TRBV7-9,TGTGCCAGCAGCTTAGTTCCTAGCGGGAACTTCTCCTACGAGCAGTACTTC,CASSLVPSGNFSYEQYF
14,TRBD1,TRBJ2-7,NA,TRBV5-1,TGCGCCAGCTCTACGACAGGGCAAACCTACGAGCAGTACTTC,CASSTTGQTYEQYF